The 10 T cell receptor beta chains below come from one sample, sequenced in a study of blood T cell repertoires in COVID-19. Here immunoSEQ multiplex PCR was the method, and the copy in TCRdb shows in-frame clones only, minus some. The data show about 47,000 clones, approximately 88% seen once. Sequencing input: peripheral blood. These receptors were obtained from a human donor with active COVID-19. The donor label of this sample is uncertain.

This chain uses TRBV15 with TRBJ2-3; TRBD2 matches at 7 bases. The CDR3 consists of 20 residues. Trimming took 2 bases from V and 3 from J; bases not matched to a gene: 20. Looked up from germline, CDR1 is LNHNV and CDR2 is YYDKDF (reference sequence). The CDR3, as DNA: TGTGCCACCAGCAGACTTGGAATCCAACTGAGCGGGAAAAGGACAGATACGCAGTATTTT. Protein product: CATSRLGIQLSGKRTDTQYF. Full variable domain (rest looked up from reference TRBV15 and TRBJ2-3): DAMVIQNPRYQVTQFGKPVTLSCSQTLNHNVMYWYQQKSSQAPKLLFHYYDKDFNNEADTPDNFQSRRPNTSFCFLDIRSPGLGDTAMYLCATSRLGIQLSGKRTDTQYFGPGTRLTVL.

The rearrangement links TRBV7-9 to TRBJ1-1; no definite D call. The CDR3 is 14 residues long. CDR1 and CDR2 from the germline V gene are SEHNR and FQNEAQ (reference sequence). The ends were cut back, 5 bases at V and 1 base at J, with 11 bases in the middle. The CDR3: CASSLPAGNTEAFF. Here the CDR3 DNA reads TGTGCCAGCAGCCTCCCCGCGGGGAACACTGAAGCTTTCTTT.

CDR3 residues: CSVKTGEETQYF. The CDR3 region has the DNA TGCAGCGTTAAGACAGGAGAAGAGACCCAGTACTTC. The chain combines TRBV29-1 with TRBJ2-5, with D maybe TRBD1 (6 bases). Trimming left V 5 bases short and J 3 bases short, with 10 bases between. Germline assignment: CDR1 SQVTM and CDR2 ANQGSEA. The CDR3 covers 12 residues.

The rearrangement uses TRBV9 and TRBJ1-1; D gene ambiguous. Trimming took off 0 bases at V and 3 bases at J, with 21 bases between the two ends. The CDR3 contains 18 residues. CDR1 is SGDLS, CDR2 YYNGEE, per germline. The CDR3, as DNA: TGTGCCAGCAGCGTAGCTCCCCCGGGAACCCCCGGGCACACTGAAGCTTTCTTT. It is translated as CASSVAPPGTPGHTEAFF.

This clone was counted between two and nine times. The chain employs TRBV7-2 and TRBJ2-1; 9 nucleotides line up with TRBD1. The CDR3 sequence is 18 residues long. Trimming at V came to 4 bases and at J to 3 bases, leaving 13 bases not matched to a gene. Germline CDR1 and CDR2: SGHTA and FQGNSA. The CDR3 spells CASSSRIYRDRDYNEQFF. The DNA for the CDR3 is TGTGCCAGCAGCTCGAGAATATACCGGGACAGGGACTACAATGAGCAGTTCTTC. Complete variable domain (other parts from reference TRBV7-2 and TRBJ2-1): GAGVSQSPSNKVTEKGKDVELRCDPISGHTALYWYRQSLGQGLEFLIYFQGNSAPDKSGLPSDRFSAERTGGSVSTLTIQRTQQEDSAVYLCASSSRIYRDRDYNEQFFGPGTRLTVL.

This chain connects TRBV7-9 to TRBJ1-2; a possible D gene is TRBD1 (6 bases). Germline V gene data show CDR1 as SEHNR and CDR2 as FQNEAQ (reference sequence). The CDR3 extends over 15 amino acids. V lost 2 bases to trimming and J lost 3 bases, with 13 bases between them. The DNA of the CDR3 is TGTGCCAGCAGCTTAACGGGTGGACAGTACTATGGCTACACCTTC. It encodes CASSLTGGQYYGYTF.

CDR3 bases: TGTGCCAGCAGTCTCTCGGTCTCGACAGATACGCAGTATTTT. It yields the protein CASSLSVSTDTQYF. The chain joins TRBV6-5 to TRBJ2-3, with D unclear. In germline, CDR1 is MNHEY, CDR2 SVGAGI. This CDR3 has 14 amino acids. Trimming shortened V by 5 bases and J by 3 bases, and 12 bases separated the two germline ends.

The V gene is TRBV30, the J gene TRBJ2-7; 10 bases are shared with TRBD1. V dropped 5 bases and J dropped 6; count of bases not matched to a gene: 1. CDR1 and CDR2 from the germline V gene are GTSNPN and SVGIG (reference sequence). CDR3 size: 11 residues. The chain's CDR3 is CAWGTGVEQYF. In nucleotides, the CDR3 is TGTGCCTGGGGGACAGGGGTCGAGCAGTACTTC. Supplemented by reference TRBV30 and TRBJ2-7, the full variable domain reads SQTIHQWPATLVQPVGSPLSLECTVEGTSNPNLYWYRQAAGRGLQLLFYSVGIGQISSEVPQNLSASRPQDRQFILSSKKLLLSDSGFYLCAWGTGVEQYFGPGTRLTVT.

The rearrangement uses TRBV7-9 and TRBJ2-2; no firm D call. The CDR3 is made up of 14 amino acids. V was clipped by 2 bases and J by 3 bases, with 7 bases between them. From germline, CDR1 is SEHNR and CDR2 FQNEAQ (reference sequence). This CDR3 is CASSLLQHTGELFF. CDR3 bases: TGTGCCAGCAGCTTATTACAGCACACCGGGGAGCTGTTTTTT.

The chain joins TRBV11-2 to TRBJ2-2; 8 positions match TRBD2. Trimming at V came to 4 bases and at J to 7 bases, leaving 14 bases not matched to a gene. Germline CDR1 is SGHAT and CDR2 is FQNNGV. The CDR3 covers 17 residues. As DNA, the CDR3 is TGTGCCAGCAGCTCCTTAGCGGGATCTCTCCCCCTCGGGGAGCTGTTTTTT. Protein sequence: CASSSLAGSLPLGELFF.